This TCR beta chain originates from a study of blood T cell repertoires in COVID-19. Recruitment covered about two dozen US areas and drew participants whose ages spanned about 18 to 90 years. Cohort placement rested on clinical history that participants reported themselves. Turning to this clone: In the same sample, other DNA sequences code for this CDR3.

CDR3 size: 12 residues. V was shortened by 3 bases and J by 0 bases, with 2 bases between the two germline ends. The repertoire was sequenced with immunoSEQ multiplex PCR; TCRdb's copy has only in-frame clones and lacks some. This sample has under 200,000 clones, with about 80% found just once. The sequenced sample consisted of PBMCs or T cells enriched from blood (not recorded which). The TCR originated in a woman in her sixties with acute COVID-19. This chain links TRBV12-3 or TRBV12-4 with TRBJ1-2; D unclear. CDR3 sequence: CASSFTNYGYTF. DNA of the CDR3: TGTGCCAGCAGTTTCACTAACTATGGCTACACCTTC.